The rows below give T cell receptor beta chains drawn from one sample of a study of blood T cell repertoires in COVID-19. The assay was immunoSEQ multiplex PCR, and TCRdb's table has in-frame clones only and misses some. The data hold about 220,000 clones, with approximately 86% observed a single time. Sample: PBMCs or T cells enriched from blood (not recorded which). The receptors stem from a woman in her twenties or thirties with acute COVID-19. The CDR3 runs from the conserved cysteine through the conserved F or W. The D gene is left open where the match is weak. Clone size is stated in some rows and not others, as once, few, many or a class when expanded.

14 TRBJ1-5 - TRBV9 - TGTGCCAGCAGCGGGGCACCAAACAATCAGCCCCAGCATTTT CASSGAPNNQPQHF
13 TRBJ1-2 - TRBV7-9 - TGTGCCAGCAGCTCCTCGGGGGGCCGGGGCTACACCTTC CASSSSGGRGYTF
15 TRBJ1-2 TRBD1 TRBV25-1 - TGTGCCAGCAGTGCCCCGGGACAGTCTAACTATGGCTACACCTTC CASSAPGQSNYGYTF
14 TRBJ1-3 - TRBV6-5 - TGTGCCAGCAGCACGCGGTCCTCTGGAAACACCATATATTTT CASSTRSSGNTIYF
17 TRBJ2-3 - TRBV7-9 - TGTGCCAGCAGCCCGTGGGCAGGGGGAGGTGCAGCAGATACGCAGTATTTT CASSPWAGGGAADTQYF
17 TRBJ2-4 TRBD1 TRBV15 - TGTGCCACCAGCCCTCCGGGACAGGCCCTAACCGAAAACATTCAGTACTTC CATSPPGQALTENIQYF
13 TRBJ1-1 - TRBV3-1/TRBV3-2 few TGTGCCAGCAGCCCCCCCTCTCGGGGTGAAGCTTTCTTT CASSPPSRGEAFF
13 TRBJ1-1 - TRBV11-2 - TGTGCCAGCAGCTTGGAGGTGTACACTGAAGCTTTCTTT CASSLEVYTEAFF
14 TRBJ2-7 TRBD2 TRBV6-5 - TGTGCCAGCAGTCTGACTAGCGGGGGTTACGAGCAGTACTTC CASSLTSGGYEQYF
16 TRBJ2-7 TRBD1 TRBV19 - TGTGCCAGTAGTATGTCCGAGACAGGGGCCGCCTACGAGCAGTACTTC CASSMSETGAAYEQYF
12 TRBJ2-3 - TRBV2 - TGTGCCAGCAGTTTTGGACAGCAAAAGCAGTATTTT CASSFGQQKQYF
21 TRBJ2-1 TRBD2 TRBV12-5 - TGTGCTAGTGGTAACCCCGCTCGAGAGCGGGGGGAGAGAAGCTCCTACAATGAGCAGTTCTTC CASGNPARERGERSSYNEQFF
13 TRBJ2-3 TRBD2 TRBV6-5 - TGTGCCAGCAGCCTGACTAGCGTAGATACGCAGTATTTT CASSLTSVDTQYF
15 TRBJ2-7 - TRBV5-6 - TGTGCCAGCAGCTTGTCGAAGTATGGGAGTAACGAGCAGTACTTC CASSLSKYGSNEQYF
16 TRBJ1-1 - TRBV4-3 - TGCGCCAGCAGCCGAACCCTGGGGGGGGTTAACACTGAAGCTTTCTTT CASSRTLGGVNTEAFF
17 TRBJ2-2 TRBD1 TRBV11-3 - TGTGCCAGCAGCTTAGGACGGGGCAGGGGGCAGCCCGGGGAGCTGTTTTTT CASSLGRGRGQPGELFF
14 TRBJ1-5 - TRBV9 - TGTGCCAGCAGCCCCGAAGTAGGCAATCAGCCCCAGCATTTT CASSPEVGNQPQHF
13 TRBJ2-5 - TRBV29-1 - TGCAGCGCGGGGACTCTAGACGCGGAGACCCAGTACTTC CSAGTLDAETQYF
14 TRBJ1-2 - TRBV3-1/TRBV3-2 - TGTGCCAGCAGCCAAGGCCAGGCTGTTCTGGGCAACACCTTC CASSQGQAVLGNTF
14 TRBJ2-5 - TRBV5-1 - TGCGCCAGCGGAGCCGGGAATTGGGAAGAGACCCAGTACTTC CASGAGNWEETQYF
13 TRBJ2-3 - TRBV11-2 - TGTGCCAGCAGCCAGGCGGGGACAGATACGCAGTATTTT CASSQAGTDTQYF
18 TRBJ1-6 - TRBV11-2 - TGTGCCAGCAGCTTAGATGGGGCAGGTGGGGGCCTAAATTCACCCCTCCACTTT CASSLDGAGGGLNSPLHF
12 TRBJ1-4 TRBD1 TRBV7-2 - TGTGCCAGCAGCGTGGACAGGGAGGAACTGTTTTTT CASSVDREELFF
12 TRBJ1-1 - TRBV6-5 - TGTGCCAGCAGCGCAGGGGAAGCTGAAGCTTTCTTT CASSAGEAEAFF
15 TRBJ1-1 - TRBV4-1 - TGCGCCAGCAGCCAAGATTTGGGGGCAAACACTGAAGCTTTCTTT CASSQDLGANTEAFF
15 TRBJ1-1 - TRBV6-5 once TGTGCCAGCAGGGGGGGGTACAGGTTGAACACTGAAGCTTTCTTT CASRGGYRLNTEAFF
14 TRBJ1-1 - TRBV2 - TGTGCCAGCAACCACGACCTTGGGGCCGCTGAAGCTTTCTTT CASNHDLGAAEAFF